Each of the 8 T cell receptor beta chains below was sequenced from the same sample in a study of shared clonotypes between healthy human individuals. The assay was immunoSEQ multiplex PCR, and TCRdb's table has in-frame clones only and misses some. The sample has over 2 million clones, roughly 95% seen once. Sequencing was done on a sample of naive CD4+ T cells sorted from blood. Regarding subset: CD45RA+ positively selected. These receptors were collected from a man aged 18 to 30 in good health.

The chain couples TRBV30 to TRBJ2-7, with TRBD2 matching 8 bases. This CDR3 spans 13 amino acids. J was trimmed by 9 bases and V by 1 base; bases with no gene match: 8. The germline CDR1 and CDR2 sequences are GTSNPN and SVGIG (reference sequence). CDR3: CAWSASGSWGQYF. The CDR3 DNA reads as TGTGCCTGGAGTGCAAGCGGGAGCTGGGGGCAGTACTTC.

CDR3 sequence reads: CASSLVVGVGPSNQPQHF. For the CDR3, the DNA is TGTGCCAGCAGCTTAGTAGTCGGTGTGGGGCCAAGCAATCAGCCCCAGCATTTT. The rearrangement uses TRBV7-9 and TRBJ1-5, with D possibly matching TRBD1 (5 bases). This CDR3 is built from 18 residues. The V and J ends lost 1 base and 1 base respectively, with 17 bases between them. Germline-derived CDR1 and CDR2 are SEHNR and FQNEAQ (reference sequence). Based on the CDR3 plus reference TRBV7-9 and TRBJ1-5, the full variable domain is DTGVSQNPRHKITKRGQNVTFRCDPISEHNRLYWYRQTLGQGPEFLTYFQNEAQLEKSRLLSDRFSAERPKGSFSTLEIQRTEQGDSAMYLCASSLVVGVGPSNQPQHFGDGTRLSIL.

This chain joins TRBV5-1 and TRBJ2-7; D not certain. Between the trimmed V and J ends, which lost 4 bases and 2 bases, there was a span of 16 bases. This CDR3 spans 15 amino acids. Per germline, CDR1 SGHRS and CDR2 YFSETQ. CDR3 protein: CASSILSTETYEQYF. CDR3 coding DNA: TGCGCCAGCAGCATTTTATCTACCGAAACCTACGAGCAGTACTTC.

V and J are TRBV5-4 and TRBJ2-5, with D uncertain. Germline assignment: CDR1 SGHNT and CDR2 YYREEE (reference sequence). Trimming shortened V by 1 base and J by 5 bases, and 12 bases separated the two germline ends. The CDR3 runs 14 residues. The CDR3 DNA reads TGTGCCAGCAGCTTGAGCCTAGATCGGGAGACCCAGTACTTC. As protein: CASSLSLDRETQYF.

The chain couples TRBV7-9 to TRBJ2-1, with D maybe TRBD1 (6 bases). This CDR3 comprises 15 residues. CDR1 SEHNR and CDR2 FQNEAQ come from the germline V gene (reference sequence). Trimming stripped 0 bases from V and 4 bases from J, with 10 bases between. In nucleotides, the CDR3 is TGTGCCAGCAGCTTAGCGGGGGACACTTACAATGAGCAGTTCTTC. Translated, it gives CASSLAGDTYNEQFF. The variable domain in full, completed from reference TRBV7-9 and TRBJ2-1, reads DTGVSQNPRHKITKRGQNVTFRCDPISEHNRLYWYRQTLGQGPEFLTYFQNEAQLEKSRLLSDRFSAERPKGSFSTLEIQRTEQGDSAMYLCASSLAGDTYNEQFFGPGTRLTVL.

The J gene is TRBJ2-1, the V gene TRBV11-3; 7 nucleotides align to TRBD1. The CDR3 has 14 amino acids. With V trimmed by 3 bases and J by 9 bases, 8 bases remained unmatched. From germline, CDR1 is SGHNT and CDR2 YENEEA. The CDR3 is CASSFGTANGEQFF. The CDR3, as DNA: TGTGCCAGCAGCTTCGGGACAGCGAACGGTGAGCAGTTCTTC.

CDR3 region: CASSRTGGAYGYTF. Written as DNA, the CDR3 is TGTGCCAGCAGCCGGACAGGGGGTGCTTATGGCTACACCTTC. V gene TRBV13 combines with J gene TRBJ1-2, with 10 bases lining up with TRBD1. CDR3 length: 14 amino acids. The germline V gene encodes CDR1 PRHDT and CDR2 FYEKMQ (reference sequence). The trim removed 5 bases at V and 5 bases at J, leaving 5 bases unmatched.

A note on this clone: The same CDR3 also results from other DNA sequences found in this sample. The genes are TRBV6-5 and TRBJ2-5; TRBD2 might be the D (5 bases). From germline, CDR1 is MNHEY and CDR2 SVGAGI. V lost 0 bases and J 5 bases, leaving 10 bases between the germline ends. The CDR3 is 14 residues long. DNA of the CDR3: TGTGCCAGCAGTTACTCCCTAGCCCAGGAGACCCAGTACTTC. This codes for CASSYSLAQETQYF.